Below are 20 T cell receptor beta chains sequenced from a single sample in a study of cytomegalovirus exposure and HLA in healthy donors. Vbeta (60) and Jbeta (13) primers were used in the PCR. Generated by immunoSEQ multiplex PCR, the TCRdb table keeps only in-frame clones and is missing some. This repertoire shows 95,000 to 150,000 clones, around 66% found once; its top ten account for about 1.5%. Sequencing was carried out using PBMCs. Receptor source: a man aged 18 to 30 in good health and CMV-seronegative.

The CDR3 DNA follows: TGTGCCAGCAGCTTGGCTTCAGTCCCGGAGCAGTTCTTC. Its translation is CASSLASVPEQFF. This chain links TRBV5-4 with TRBJ2-1; D is unresolved. With 0 bases removed from V and 10 bases from J, the gap between germline ends came to 11 bases. The CDR3 runs to 13 residues. Per the germline V gene, CDR1 is SGHNT and CDR2 is YYREEE (reference sequence).

This clone occurred a few times. The chain links TRBV19 to TRBJ1-2, with TRBD1 as a possible D gene (5 bases). The CDR3 is 16 residues long. Germline V gene data show CDR1 as LNHDA and CDR2 as SQIVND (reference sequence). Trimming took 4 bases from V and 0 from J, leaving 15 bases between them. CDR3 protein: CASSTGDSRANYGYTF. CDR3 DNA: TGTGCCAGTAGTACGGGGGACTCCCGTGCTAACTATGGCTACACCTTC.

This chain links TRBV5-1 with TRBJ1-4; the match to TRBD1 covers 10 bases. J lost 1 base, V lost 3 bases, and 6 bases had no gene match. The CDR3 is 17 residues long. Germline V lookup: CDR1 SGHRS, CDR2 YFSETQ. The CDR3: CASSWDRGGGTNEKLFF. The CDR3 DNA sequence: TGCGCCAGCAGCTGGGACAGGGGAGGAGGAACTAATGAAAAACTGTTTTTT.

This clone was observed a single time. The rearrangement links TRBV5-1 to TRBJ1-1; D gene unclear. Per the germline V gene, CDR1 is SGHRS and CDR2 is YFSETQ. Trimming shortened V by 5 bases and J by 2 bases, and 7 bases separated the two germline ends. This CDR3 region has 12 residues. The CDR3 reads CASRGDNTEAFF. The CDR3 nucleotides are TGCGCCAGCAGGGGCGATAACACTGAAGCTTTCTTT.

Comment on this clone: Other nucleotide sequences from this sample produce the same CDR3. Written as DNA, the CDR3 is TGTGCCAGCAGGGACAGGGGGTCCACTGAAGCTTTCTTT. It specifies CASRDRGSTEAFF. V gene TRBV25-1 combines with J gene TRBJ1-1, with 10 bases aligning to TRBD1. CDR3 length equals 13 residues. The V gene's germline CDR1 is MGHDK and CDR2 SYGVNS. V was pared by 6 bases and J by 4 bases, with 2 bases of the junction left unmatched.

This clone appeared a few times. The chain recombines TRBV6-1 with TRBJ1-1, with 11 bases identical to TRBD1. The CDR3 extends over 15 amino acids. Germline trimming cut 2 bases from V and 5 bases from J; bases unmatched to any gene: 4. CDR1 is MNHNS and CDR2 is SASEGT in the germline V gene. In DNA form, the CDR3 reads TGTGCCAGCAGTGAATTGGACAGGGGGCGGACTGAAGCTTTCTTT. This sequence encodes CASSELDRGRTEAFF.

V and J are TRBV27 and TRBJ1-6; no reliable D call. Trimming took 1 base from V and 4 from J, leaving 11 bases between them. The germline CDR1 and CDR2 sequences are MNHEY and SMNVEV (reference sequence). This CDR3 spans 16 amino acids. This CDR3 is CASSLFRRQYNSPLHF. The CDR3 DNA follows: TGTGCCAGCAGTTTATTCCGGAGGCAGTATAATTCACCCCTCCACTTT.

This chain uses TRBV14 with TRBJ2-7; D is possibly TRBD1 (6 bases). In germline, CDR1 is SGHDN, CDR2 FVKESK. The CDR3 covers 13 residues. Trimming cost V 2 bases and J 4 bases, with 9 bases left between them. CDR3 bases: TGTGCCAGCAGCCAATTACAGGGTTACGAGCAGTACTTC. This codes for CASSQLQGYEQYF.

The chain recombines TRBV9 with TRBJ2-3; 11 bases map to TRBD1. After removal of 4 bases from V and 3 bases from J, the junction contained 4 bases not matched to a gene. The CDR3 length is 15 residues. Germline CDR1 and CDR2: SGDLS and YYNGEE. For the CDR3, the DNA is TGTGCCAGCAGCCGGACAGGGGGCCGGACAGATACGCAGTATTTT. This encodes CASSRTGGRTDTQYF.

The chain combines TRBV4-2 with TRBJ2-3; TRBD2 matches 10 bases. Germline V gives CDR1 LGHNA, CDR2 YNFKEQ. V dropped 0 bases and J dropped 2; count of bases not matched to a gene: 8. The CDR3 consists of 18 residues. CDR3 DNA: TGTGCCAGCAGCCAAGATCGAGGTACTAGCGGGACCACAGATACGCAGTATTTT. It is translated as CASSQDRGTSGTTDTQYF.

The chain links TRBV6-6 to TRBJ2-5; 7 positions match TRBD2. This CDR3 is 16 amino acids long. Germline loops: CDR1 MNHNY, CDR2 SVGAGI (reference sequence). Unmatched junction bases numbered 12, after V lost 4 bases and J lost 4 bases. The CDR3 sequence is CASSSPTGGLGETQYF. CDR3 DNA: TGTGCCAGCAGTTCCCCCACCGGAGGACTAGGAGAGACCCAGTACTTC.

The V call is TRBV6-1, the J call TRBJ1-3, with TRBD1 matching 7 bases. CDR1 is MNHNS and CDR2 is SASEGT in the germline V gene. Trimming cost V 4 bases and J 0 bases; bases outside gene matches: 3. The CDR3 is 15 residues long. The DNA of the CDR3 is TGTGCCAGCAGTGCGACAGGGCCCTCTGGAAACACCATATATTTT. Amino acid sequence: CASSATGPSGNTIYF.

This chain connects TRBV7-9 to TRBJ1-2, with D perhaps TRBD1 (5 bases). Germline-derived CDR1 and CDR2 are SEHNR and FQNEAQ (reference sequence). This CDR3 is built from 14 residues. Between the trimmed V and J ends, which lost 0 bases and 0 bases, there was a span of 5 bases. The CDR3 DNA follows: TGTGCCAGCAGCTTAGCCAGGGCTAACTATGGCTACACCTTC. Amino acid sequence: CASSLARANYGYTF.

The chain is built from TRBV5-1 and TRBJ1-1; a possible D gene is TRBD1 (6 bases). This CDR3 is 14 amino acids long. Germline assignment: CDR1 SGHRS and CDR2 YFSETQ. Trimming took 6 bases from V and 4 from J, leaving 16 bases between them. CDR3 DNA sequence: TGCGCCAGCACCGAGGGGGGGATCGGCACTGAAGCTTTCTTT. This encodes CASTEGGIGTEAFF.

Remarks on this clone: The junction differs from germline at one of its ends, possibly a read error. The chain joins TRBV2 to TRBJ1-4, with D perhaps TRBD1 (6 bases). The V gene's germline CDR1 is SNHLY and CDR2 FYNNEI. The CDR3 sequence is 16 residues long. CDR3 loop: CARRSNPGANNEKLFF. In DNA form, the CDR3 reads TGTGCCCGCAGATCGAACCCAGGGGCCAATAATGAAAAACTGTTTTTT.

V gene TRBV5-4 combines with J gene TRBJ2-7; 9 nucleotides align to TRBD1. The CDR3 extends over 15 amino acids. Germline assignment: CDR1 SGHNT and CDR2 YYREEE (reference sequence). V shed 4 bases, J shed 2 bases, and the junction held 7 bases outside the gene matches. The CDR3 loop is CASSRTGTGTYEQYF. CDR3 nucleotide sequence: TGTGCCAGCAGCCGCACCGGGACAGGGACCTACGAGCAGTACTTC.

This sequence joins TRBV2 and TRBJ1-1, with a weak D call TRBD1 (5 bases). The CDR3 has 14 amino acids. V lost 9 bases, J lost 1 base, and 15 bases lay in between. Germline CDR1 reads SNHLY; CDR2 reads FYNNEI. CDR3 residues: CARGAPGRNTEAFF. The CDR3 DNA follows: TGTGCCAGAGGGGCCCCAGGGCGGAACACTGAAGCTTTCTTT.

The chain joins TRBV7-9 to TRBJ2-2; 8 nucleotides match TRBD2. CDR3 length equals 15 residues. In germline, CDR1 is SEHNR, CDR2 FQNEAQ (reference sequence). V trimming: 7 bases; J trimming: 4 bases; junction bases outside the gene matches: 8. CDR3 coding DNA: TGTGCCAGCAATCGGGAGGGAGGAGGCACCGGGGAGCTGTTTTTT. It codes for CASNREGGGTGELFF. The full variable domain, completed using reference TRBV7-9 and TRBJ2-2, is DTGVSQNPRHKITKRGQNVTFRCDPISEHNRLYWYRQTLGQGPEFLTYFQNEAQLEKSRLLSDRFSAERPKGSFSTLEIQRTEQGDSAMYLCASNREGGGTGELFFGEGSRLTVL.

In this sample, this clone turned up once. V is TRBV18 and J is TRBJ2-3, with 8 positions matching TRBD1. Germline V gene data show CDR1 as KGHSH and CDR2 as LQKENI. V gave up 3 bases and J gave up 4 bases; unmatched junction bases: 6. The CDR3 is 15 amino acids. The CDR3, as DNA: TGTGCCAGCTCACCTGGGGCAGGGGGCCCAGATACGCAGTATTTT. It encodes CASSPGAGGPDTQYF.

In the case of this clone: The junction departs from germline at one end; a sequencing error may be responsible. This chain connects TRBV7-9 to TRBJ2-2; no firm D call. The CDR3 length is 12 residues. Per germline, CDR1 SEHNR and CDR2 FQNEAQ (reference sequence). The CDR3 loop reads CSSSSLVGELFF. The CDR3 bases are TGTTCCAGCAGCTCCTTAGTCGGGGAGCTGTTTTTT.